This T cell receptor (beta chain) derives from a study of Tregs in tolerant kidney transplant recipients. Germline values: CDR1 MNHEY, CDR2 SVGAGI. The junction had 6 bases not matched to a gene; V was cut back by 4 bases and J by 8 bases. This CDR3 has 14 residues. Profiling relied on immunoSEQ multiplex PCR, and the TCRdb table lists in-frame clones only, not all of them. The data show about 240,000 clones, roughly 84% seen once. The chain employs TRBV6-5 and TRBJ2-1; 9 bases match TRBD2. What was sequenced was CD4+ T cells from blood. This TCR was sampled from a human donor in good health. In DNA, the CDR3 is TGTGCCAGCAGTTGGGTAGCGGGAGTGGATGAGCAGTTCTTC. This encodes CASSWVAGVDEQFF.